This entry describes one T cell receptor beta chain. Its antigen is undetermined. This sample also contains other DNA sequences that code for the same CDR3. These data come from a study of Ad26.COV2.S vaccination and SARS-CoV-2 variants. Overall study context: Administration of Ad26.COV2.S was intramuscular, either once or twice 56 days apart. Study-level findings and limits: Comparability of non-spike TCR breadth was observed across vaccine and placebo recipients. It was reported that spike-specific CD8+ and CD4+ T cell responses were substantially broad after vaccination.

Clones were sequenced by immunoSEQ multiplex PCR, and TCRdb holds only the in-frame ones, with some missing. Among some 640,000 clones listed, around 89% were seen once. Documented treatment: roughly 19 received Ad26.COV2.S at low or high dose, single or two shots; several received placebo; per-sample allocation not given. Sampling took place 63 days after the first vaccine or placebo injection. In Boston, an adult donor aged 18-55 years took part. The V gene lost 6 bases and the J gene lost 4 bases, with 6 bases spanning the gap. This CDR3 spans 11 amino acids. CDR1 MNHEY and CDR2 SVGAGI come from the germline V gene.

This clonotype was obtained from a person between 18 and 60 years old who received the Ad26.COV2.S COVID-19 vaccine or a placebo. V usage is TRBV6-5 and J usage is TRBJ2-5; no firm D call. The starting material was peripheral blood, obtained in a trial of Ad26.COV2.S vaccine versus placebo. The CDR3 spells CASRSPETQYF. The DNA of the CDR3 is TGTGCCAGCAGGAGCCCAGAGACCCAGTACTTC.